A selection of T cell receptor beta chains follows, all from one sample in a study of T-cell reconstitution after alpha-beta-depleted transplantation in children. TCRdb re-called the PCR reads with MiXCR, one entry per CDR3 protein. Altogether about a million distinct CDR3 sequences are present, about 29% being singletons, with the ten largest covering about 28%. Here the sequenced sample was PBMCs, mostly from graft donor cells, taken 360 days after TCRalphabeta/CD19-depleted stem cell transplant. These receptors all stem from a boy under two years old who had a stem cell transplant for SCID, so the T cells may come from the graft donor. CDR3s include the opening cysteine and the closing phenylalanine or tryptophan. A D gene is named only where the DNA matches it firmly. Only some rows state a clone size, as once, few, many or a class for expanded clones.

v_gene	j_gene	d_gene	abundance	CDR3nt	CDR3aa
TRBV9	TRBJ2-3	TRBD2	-	TGTGCCAGCAGCGTAGGGCGGGGGGGCGCCACAGATACGCAGTATTTT	CASSVGRGGATDTQYF
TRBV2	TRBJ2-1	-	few	TGTGCCAGCAGTGTGGACCGTCCGGGGACCTACAATGAGCAGTTCTTC	CASSVDRPGTYNEQFF
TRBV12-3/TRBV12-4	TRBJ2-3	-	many	TGTGCCAGCAGTACAGATACGCAGTATTTT	CASSTDTQYF
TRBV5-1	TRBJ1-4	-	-	TGCGCCAGCAGCAGAACCTGGGACGGAACTAATGAAAAACTGTTTTTT	CASSRTWDGTNEKLFF
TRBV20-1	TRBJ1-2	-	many	TGCAGTGCTAGAGGCAGGCTAGCAAAGGGCTACACCTTC	CSARGRLAKGYTF
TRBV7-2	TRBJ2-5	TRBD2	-	TGTGCCAGCAGCTTATTCGGGGCTAGCGGAGCCGAGACCCAGTACTTC	CASSLFGASGAETQYF
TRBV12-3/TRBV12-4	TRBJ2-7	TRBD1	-	TGTGCCAGCAGGACGACAGGGCCCTACGAGCAGTACTTC	CASRTTGPYEQYF
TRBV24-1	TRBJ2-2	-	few	TGTGCCACCAGTGGAGAAAACACCGGGGAGCTGTTTTTT	CATSGENTGELFF
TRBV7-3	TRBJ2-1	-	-	TGTGCCAGCAGCGCGGGCGGTCTAAACTCCTACAATGAGCAGTTCTTC	CASSAGGLNSYNEQFF
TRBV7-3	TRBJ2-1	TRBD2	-	TGTGCCAGCAGCTTAAATCCAGCGGGGGGGCCCAATGAGCAGTTCTTC	CASSLNPAGGPNEQFF
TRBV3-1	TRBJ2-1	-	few	TGTGCCAGCAGCCCCCATGATAGCGGCTTCTATGAGCAGTTCTTC	CASSPHDSGFYEQFF
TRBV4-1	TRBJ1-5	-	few	TGCGCCAGCAGCCAAGTCCTAGATCAGCCCCAGCATTTT	CASSQVLDQPQHF
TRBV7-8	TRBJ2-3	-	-	TGTGCCAGCAGCTCCCCACAAGGATTGACAGATACGCAGTATTTT	CASSSPQGLTDTQYF
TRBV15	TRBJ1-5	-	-	TGTGCCACCAGCAGGACCCGGGACCTCAATCAGCCCCAGCATTTT	CATSRTRDLNQPQHF
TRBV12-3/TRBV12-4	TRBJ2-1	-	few	TGTGCCAGCAGTCTGGACTTCCCCTCCTACAATGAGCAGTTCTTC	CASSLDFPSYNEQFF
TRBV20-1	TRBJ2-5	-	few	TGCAGTCATGAAGGGGTCCAAGAGACCCAGTACTTC	CSHEGVQETQYF
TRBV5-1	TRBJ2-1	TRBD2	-	TGCGCCAGCAGCTTCAAGCGGGGGGGCCTTGAGGATGAGCAGTTCTTC	CASSFKRGGLEDEQFF
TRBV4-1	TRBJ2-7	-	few	TGCGCCAGCAGCCAAGTTCCCCATTCTTACGAGCAGTACTTC	CASSQVPHSYEQYF
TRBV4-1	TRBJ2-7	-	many	TGCGCCAGCAGCCAAGATCTGGCAGGTGAGGAGGAGCAGTACTTC	CASSQDLAGEEEQYF
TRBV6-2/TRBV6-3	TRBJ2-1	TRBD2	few	TGTGCCAGCAGCCTCGCGGGGATTAGCGGGGGTAATGAGCAGTTCTTC	CASSLAGISGGNEQFF
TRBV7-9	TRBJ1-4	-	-	TGTGCCAGCAGCCCCCCAGGGCTGACTAATGAAAAACTGTTTTTT	CASSPPGLTNEKLFF
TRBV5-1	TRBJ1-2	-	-	TGCGCCAGCAGCTCCCGGGGGGCCAACCCCGTATATGGCTACACCTTC	CASSSRGANPVYGYTF
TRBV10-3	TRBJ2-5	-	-	TGTGCCATCAGTGAGTCGCTGCCCCCTTCGGGGACCCAGTACTTC	CAISESLPPSGTQYF
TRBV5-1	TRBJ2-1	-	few	TGCGCCAGCAGCTTAAGGCAGGGTAGCCCTTACAATGAGCAGTTCTTC	CASSLRQGSPYNEQFF
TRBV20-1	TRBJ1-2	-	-	TGCAGTGCTAGGAACAGGCGTGGCTACACCTTC	CSARNRRGYTF
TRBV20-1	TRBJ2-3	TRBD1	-	TGCAGTGCTAGAGGACAGGGGGCTGGAGATACGCAGTATTTT	CSARGQGAGDTQYF
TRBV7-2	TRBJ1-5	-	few	TGTGCCAGCAGCTCTACAGGGTATCAGCCCCAGCATTTT	CASSSTGYQPQHF
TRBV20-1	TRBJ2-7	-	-	TGCAGTGCTCCCCCGGGGGGCAGGCAGAACTACGAGCAGTACTTC	CSAPPGGRQNYEQYF
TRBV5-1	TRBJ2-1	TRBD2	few	TGCGCCAGCAGCTCGGAGGGGACTAGCAGGCAGTTCTTC	CASSSEGTSRQFF
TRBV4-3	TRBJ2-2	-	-	TGCGCCAGCAGCCCCGGGCAGGGAGGGAACACCGGGGAGCTGTTTTTT	CASSPGQGGNTGELFF
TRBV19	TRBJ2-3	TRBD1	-	TGTGCCACCGGGGACAGGGCGGCAGATACGCAGTATTTT	CATGDRAADTQYF
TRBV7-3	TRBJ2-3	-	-	TGTGCCAGCAGCTTATATACAGGTTTCTCCGCAGATACGCAGTATTTT	CASSLYTGFSADTQYF
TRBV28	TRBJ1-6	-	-	TGTGCCAGCCTACGGGGGCCCGCTGCTTCACCCCTCCACTTT	CASLRGPAASPLHF
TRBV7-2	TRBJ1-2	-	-	TGTGCCAGCAGCCCCCTGGAGGTTAACTATGGCTACACCTTC	CASSPLEVNYGYTF
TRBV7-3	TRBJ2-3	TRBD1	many	TGTGCCAGCAGCCTACAGGGGGTAGGCACAGATACGCAGTATTTT	CASSLQGVGTDTQYF
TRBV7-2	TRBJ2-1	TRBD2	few	TGTGCCAGCAGCTTATCTAGCGGGTATGAGCAGTTCTTC	CASSLSSGYEQFF
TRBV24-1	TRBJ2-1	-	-	TGTGCCACCAGTGATTTCGCGGGGAATGAGCAGTTCTTC	CATSDFAGNEQFF
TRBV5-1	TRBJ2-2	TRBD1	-	TGCGCCAGCAGCTTTGGACAGGACTACACCGGGGAGCTGTTTTTT	CASSFGQDYTGELFF
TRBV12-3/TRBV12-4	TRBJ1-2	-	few	TGTGCCAGCAGTCGCGGAGATCAGCGCGTCTATGGCTACACCTTC	CASSRGDQRVYGYTF
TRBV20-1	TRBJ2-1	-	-	TGCAGTGCTAGAGATAGCAGGTTATATGAGCAGTTCTTC	CSARDSRLYEQFF
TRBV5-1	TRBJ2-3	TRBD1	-	TGCGCCAGCAGCTACAGGGGGCCGACAGATACGCAGTATTTT	CASSYRGPTDTQYF
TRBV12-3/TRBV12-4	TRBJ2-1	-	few	TGTGCCAGCAGTTTACGGTTAGGGGATCGCAATGAGCAGTTCTTC	CASSLRLGDRNEQFF
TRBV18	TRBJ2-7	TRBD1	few	TGTGCCAGCTCAGATAACAGGGGGCGAACCTACGAGCAGTACTTC	CASSDNRGRTYEQYF
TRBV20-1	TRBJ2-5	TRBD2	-	TGCAGTGCTAGAGCCCACTCGGCAGCGGGACCCAAGGAGACCCAGTACTTC	CSARAHSAAGPKETQYF
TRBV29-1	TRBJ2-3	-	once	TGCAGCGTTGAAAGAGGTCTCTCCACAGATACGCAGTATTTT	CSVERGLSTDTQYF
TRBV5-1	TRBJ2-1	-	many	TGCGCCAGCAGCCCTATGGGGCAGAGCTCCTACAATGAGCAGTTCTTC	CASSPMGQSSYNEQFF
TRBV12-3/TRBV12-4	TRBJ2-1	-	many	TGTGCCAGCAGTTTAAGGGGGGGCATCTACAATGAGCAGTTCTTC	CASSLRGGIYNEQFF